This TCR beta chain was recorded in a study of shared clonotypes between healthy human individuals. Study-wide context: Used for every donor were three CD4 naive, three CD4 memory, two CD8 naive and one CD8 memory plate. Overall study results and limits: Generation probability values for non-shared clonotypes were lower than those for clonotypes shared by all four donors.

CDR3 length: 13 residues. Germline loops: CDR1 SQVTM, CDR2 ANQGSEA. V lost 7 bases and J 6 bases, leaving 16 bases between the germline ends. Using immunoSEQ multiplex PCR, the repertoire was profiled, and TCRdb retains in-frame clones only, with some absent. This sample carries roughly 720,000 clones, 80% to 95% of them seen once, and the ten largest clones take approximately 35%. Remarks on this clone: Its antigen is not identified. A much larger clone is a single base away; this may be a read error.

The donors were all Caucasian adults (living in Nashville, Tennessee). Sequenced input: memory CD8+ T cells from PBMCs. Subset meaning: CD45RO+ cells pooled with CCR7-negative TemRA cells. This TCR came from a man younger than 30 in good health. Some clones in this sample may be carry-over from other donors' samples. This sequence joins TRBV29-1 and TRBJ1-5, with D perhaps matching TRBD1 (6 bases). The CDR3 here is CSAGAGEGQPQHF. The CDR3 nucleotides read TGCAGCGCAGGGGCCGGAGAAGGTCAGCCCCAGCATTTT.